This T cell receptor (beta chain) came from a study of blood T cell repertoires in COVID-19. The data were produced by immunoSEQ multiplex PCR, yet TCRdb's version contains in-frame clones alone and is incomplete. Seen here are some 250,000 clones, under 90% observed once, and the top ten hold approximately 4%. The V gene lost 7 bases and the J gene lost 10 bases, with 17 bases spanning the gap. The CDR3 is 14 residues long. The V gene's germline CDR1 is MDHEN and CDR2 SYDVKM. This clone has just one count. The chain recombines TRBV28 with TRBJ1-6; D is unresolved. The sample taken for sequencing was peripheral blood. The clonotype was recovered from a man in his 60s with acute or convalescent COVID-19. Here the CDR3 reads CASTPGYDSSPLHF. In nucleotides, the CDR3 is TGTGCCAGCACCCCAGGCTATGATTCCTCACCCCTCCACTTT.